This is a list of T cell receptor beta chains from one sample in a study of CD8 T cells in ankylosing spondylitis. Each CDR3 protein gets one entry after TCRdb re-called the 5' RACE reads with MiXCR. The table includes more than 100,000 distinct CDR3 sequences, over 15% detected once. Sequencing used blood, either unsorted or a sorted T cell fraction (not recorded which). The receptors shown here come from a male donor with ankylosing spondylitis. CDR3s include the opening cysteine and the closing phenylalanine or tryptophan. A D gene is named only where the DNA matches it firmly. A row's size may be missing; if present it is once, few, many or a size class.

TRBD2 | few | TRBJ2-1 | TRBV27 | CASRPGLAGVMNEQFF | TGTGCCAGCAGGCCGGGACTAGCGGGGGTAATGAATGAGCAGTTCTTC
. | few | TRBJ2-1 | TRBV29-1 | CSVVARRYEQFF | TGCAGCGTTGTGGCTCGGAGGTATGAGCAGTTCTTC
. | . | TRBJ2-3 | TRBV24-1 | CATSDFSRGETDTQYF | TGTGCCACCAGTGATTTTTCCCGGGGAGAAACAGATACGCAGTATTTT
. | . | TRBJ2-5 | TRBV12-3/TRBV12-4 | CASSPPGREETQYF | TGTGCCAGCAGTCCGCCCGGACGGGAGGAGACCCAGTACTTC
. | few | TRBJ2-3 | TRBV6-2/TRBV6-3 | CASSYMAGSTDTQYF | TGTGCCAGCAGTTACATGGCAGGGTCGACAGATACGCAGTATTTT
. | . | TRBJ2-2 | TRBV28 | CASRRGPKNTGELFF | TGTGCCAGCAGACGGGGACCGAAGAACACCGGGGAGCTGTTTTTT
TRBD2 | few | TRBJ2-7 | TRBV7-9 | CASSRSGSYEQYF | TGTGCCAGCAGCCGTAGCGGGAGCTACGAGCAGTACTTC
. | few | TRBJ2-7 | TRBV28 | CASSFPGAHEQYF | TGTGCCAGCAGTTTTCCGGGTGCCCACGAGCAGTACTTC
. | few | TRBJ1-1 | TRBV10-3 | CAISESFQNTEAFF | TGTGCCATCAGTGAGTCGTTCCAGAACACTGAAGCTTTCTTT
. | many | TRBJ2-3 | TRBV29-1 | CSVDGTKDTSVADTQYF | TGCAGCGTTGACGGGACGAAGGACACCAGCGTCGCAGATACGCAGTATTTT
. | few | TRBJ2-3 | TRBV6-5 | CASSYSSGRGTSTDTQYF | TGTGCCAGCAGTTATTCGAGCGGACGGGGTACAAGCACAGATACGCAGTATTTT
. | few | TRBJ1-2 | TRBV27 | CVCRGAIGYTF | TGTGTCTGCCGCGGGGCCATTGGCTACACCTTC
. | . | TRBJ2-1 | TRBV7-9 | CASSPISGIIYNEQFF | TGTGCCAGCAGCCCCATCTCAGGGATAATATACAATGAGCAGTTCTTC
. | . | TRBJ1-1 | TRBV4-1 | CASSQAMGGTEAFF | TGCGCCAGCAGCCAAGCGATGGGAGGGACTGAAGCTTTCTTT
TRBD1 | . | TRBJ2-7 | TRBV4-1 | CASSPRDRGNEQYF | TGCGCCAGCAGCCCACGGGACAGGGGCAACGAGCAGTACTTC
TRBD2 | . | TRBJ2-7 | TRBV29-1 | CSVGPPEGTSGRSYEQYF | TGCAGCGTTGGGCCTCCGGAAGGGACTAGCGGGCGCTCCTACGAGCAGTACTTC
. | . | TRBJ2-7 | TRBV29-1 | CSVEGNGNEQYF | TGCAGCGTGGAGGGGAATGGGAACGAGCAGTACTTC
. | . | TRBJ2-1 | TRBV14 | CASSQGFPSSYNEQFF | TGTGCCAGCAGCCAAGGGTTTCCGAGCTCCTACAATGAGCAGTTCTTC
TRBD2 | . | TRBJ2-7 | TRBV20-1 | CSANPTSGRSYEQYF | TGCAGTGCTAACCCGACTAGCGGGAGAAGCTACGAGCAGTACTTC
TRBD2 | few | TRBJ2-1 | TRBV4-2 | CASSQGTSGRYNEQFF | TGTGCCAGCAGCCAGGGGACTAGCGGACGCTACAATGAGCAGTTCTTC
. | . | TRBJ2-1 | TRBV27 | CASSSDYEQFF | TGTGCCAGCAGCTCGGACTATGAGCAGTTCTTC
TRBD2 | . | TRBJ2-1 | TRBV7-9 | CASRTTSGGDNEQFF | TGTGCCAGCAGGACCACTAGCGGCGGCGACAATGAGCAGTTCTTC
. | . | TRBJ2-7 | TRBV21-1 | CASSKKIPSVLGYEQYF | TGTGCCAGCAGCAAAAAAATACCTAGCGTTCTTGGCTACGAGCAGTACTTC
. | . | TRBJ2-1 | TRBV4-2 | CASSSSGTPEQFF | TGTGCCAGCAGCTCCTCCGGGACCCCCGAGCAGTTCTTC
. | few | TRBJ1-1 | TRBV7-9 | CASSFPHDDTEAFF | TGTGCCAGCAGCTTTCCCCACGATGACACTGAAGCTTTCTTT
. | . | TRBJ2-3 | TRBV4-3 | CASSQEEGSGAGTDTQYF | TGCGCCAGCAGCCAAGAGGAGGGTAGCGGAGCTGGGACAGATACGCAGTATTTT
. | few | TRBJ2-1 | TRBV24-1 | CATSDWPLNEQFF | TGTGCCACCAGTGATTGGCCCCTCAATGAGCAGTTCTTC
TRBD1 | few | TRBJ1-1 | TRBV4-2 | CASSQGGQGMNTEAFF | TGTGCCAGCAGCCAAGGTGGACAGGGGATGAACACTGAAGCTTTCTTT
TRBD2 | many | TRBJ2-7 | TRBV29-1 | CSAVSGSLYEQYF | TGCAGCGCTGTTAGCGGGAGTCTCTACGAGCAGTACTTC
. | . | TRBJ2-3 | TRBV9 | CASSVGGDTDTQYF | TGTGCCAGCAGCGTAGGCGGGGACACAGATACGCAGTATTTT
TRBD2 | few | TRBJ2-1 | TRBV12-3/TRBV12-4 | CASSLAGGPPGEQFF | TGTGCCAGCAGTTTAGCGGGAGGGCCGCCGGGTGAGCAGTTCTTC
TRBD2 | few | TRBJ2-2 | TRBV6-2/TRBV6-3 | CASSRTSGRFTGELFF | TGTGCCAGCAGTCGGACTAGCGGGAGATTCACCGGGGAGCTGTTTTTT
TRBD2 | . | TRBJ2-1 | TRBV20-1 | CSARIAGGPLDEQFF | TGCAGTGCTAGAATAGCGGGAGGGCCACTGGATGAGCAGTTCTTC
. | few | TRBJ2-2 | TRBV6-2/TRBV6-3 | CASALGTGELFF | TGTGCCAGCGCCTTGGGCACCGGGGAGCTGTTTTTT
TRBD2 | . | TRBJ2-1 | TRBV5-1 | CARLAGGPSYNEQFF | TGCGCCAGGCTAGCGGGAGGGCCCTCCTACAATGAGCAGTTCTTC
. | few | TRBJ2-3 | TRBV27 | CAAGFKDTQYF | TGTGCCGCAGGGTTTAAAGATACGCAGTATTTT
. | few | TRBJ2-1 | TRBV27 | CASSFRGRHEQFF | TGTGCCAGCAGTTTTCGGGGGAGACATGAGCAGTTCTTC